These 28 T cell receptor beta chains were all obtained from the same sample, sequenced in a study of Tregs in tolerant kidney transplant recipients. Some clones are missing from TCRdb's copy, which holds only in-frame ones; the method was immunoSEQ multiplex PCR. The table has more than 25,000 clones, 82% seen once. No antigen has been identified for these receptors. Sequencing was carried out using Tregs from blood cultured with allogeneic cells. All receptors come from a human donor in good health.

The chain combines TRBV20-1 with TRBJ2-7; D is unresolved. Germline V CDR1 and CDR2: DFQATT, SNEGSKA (reference sequence). This CDR3 has 11 amino acids. V was pared by 0 bases and J by 5 bases, with 5 bases between. CDR3 protein: CSARDWDEQYF. CDR3 coding DNA: TGCAGTGCTAGAGATTGGGACGAGCAGTACTTC.

This clone was detected only a few times. The gene calls are TRBV7-2 and TRBJ2-6; 7 bases line up with TRBD1. The CDR3 sequence is 19 residues long. Germline V CDR1 and CDR2: SGHTA, FQGNSA. The V gene end was trimmed by 5 bases and the J gene end by 0 bases; junction bases not matched to a gene: 13. The CDR3 DNA reads TGTGCCAGCAGCCGAGGATGGACAGGATCAATCTCTGGGGCCAACGTCCTGACTTTC. It translates to CASSRGWTGSISGANVLTF. Combining the CDR3 with reference TRBV7-2 and TRBJ2-6 gives the whole variable domain GAGVSQSPSNKVTEKGKDVELRCDPISGHTALYWYRQSLGQGLEFLIYFQGNSAPDKSGLPSDRFSAERTGGSVSTLTIQRTQQEDSAVYLCASSRGWTGSISGANVLTFGAGSRLTVL.

J is TRBJ1-1 and V is TRBV6-6; 10 bases agree with TRBD1. The V gene's germline CDR1 is MNHNY and CDR2 SVGAGI (reference sequence). The ends lost 5 bases at V and 5 bases at J; junction bases unmatched: 8. The CDR3 extends over 15 amino acids. This chain's CDR3 is CASSQVRQGATEAFF. The CDR3 DNA is TGTGCCAGCAGTCAGGTCCGACAGGGGGCAACTGAAGCTTTCTTT.

The chain links TRBV29-1 to TRBJ2-1; TRBD1 matches at 7 bases. Germline V gives CDR1 SQVTM, CDR2 ANQGSEA. J gave up 6 bases and V 3 bases, and 11 bases lay outside the gene matches. The CDR3 extends over 15 amino acids. The CDR3: CSVDGPGQRFNEQFF. Written as DNA, the CDR3 is TGCAGCGTTGATGGTCCGGGACAGAGATTCAATGAGCAGTTCTTC.

V gene TRBV19 combines with J gene TRBJ1-5, with a tentative D call TRBD1 (5 bases). CDR3 length equals 18 residues. Deletions cut 6 bases from V and 1 base from J, with 22 bases between. Per the germline V gene, CDR1 is LNHDA and CDR2 is SQIVND (reference sequence). CDR3 residues: CASRPRGGGLGSNQPQHF. DNA for the CDR3: TGTGCCAGTAGACCCCGCGGGGGGGGGTTAGGAAGCAATCAGCCCCAGCATTTT.

V and J are TRBV7-9 and TRBJ1-1; 8 positions agree with TRBD1. The ends lost 4 bases at V and 6 bases at J; junction bases unmatched: 10. CDR1 and CDR2 from the germline V gene are SEHNR and FQNEAQ (reference sequence). The CDR3 extends over 15 amino acids. In nucleotides, the CDR3 is TGTGCCAGCAGCTCCCTCCGGACAGGGAGTGCTGAAGCTTTCTTT. This encodes CASSSLRTGSAEAFF.

The chain joins TRBV7-6 to TRBJ1-4; possible D gene TRBD1, 6 bases. Germline CDR1 is SGHVS and CDR2 is FNYEAQ. The CDR3 spans 17 residues. Trimming removed 1 base at V and 4 bases at J, with 16 bases between. The CDR3 DNA follows: TGTGCCAGCAGCTTAGAACGAGGGGGGCTCGGTAATGAAAAACTGTTTTTT. This encodes CASSLERGGLGNEKLFF.

This clone was counted a few times. The chain joins TRBV19 to TRBJ1-6; D is unclear. There are 13 residues in the CDR3. With 6 bases removed from V and 5 bases from J, the gap between germline ends came to 8 bases. CDR1 LNHDA and CDR2 SQIVND come from the germline V gene (reference sequence). The CDR3 nucleotides read TGTGCCAGTAGCGGATTTCATAATTCACCCCTCCACTTT. The encoded protein is CASSGFHNSPLHF.

This rearrangement joins TRBV6-5 to TRBJ1-2; 9 nucleotides line up with TRBD1. V dropped 4 bases and J dropped 4; count of bases not matched to a gene: 7. CDR3 size: 15 residues. Germline values: CDR1 MNHEY, CDR2 SVGAGI. The CDR3, as DNA: TGTGCCAGCAGTTTAACAGGGGGCTCGGGCTATGGCTACACCTTC. Its protein is CASSLTGGSGYGYTF.

The rearrangement links TRBV7-2 to TRBJ2-1; a possible D gene is TRBD2 (5 bases). The CDR3 covers 14 residues. Germline CDR1 is SGHTA and CDR2 is FQGNSA. V was trimmed by 2 bases and J by 5 bases, leaving 10 bases between them. The CDR3 here is CASSLPGNHNEQFF. CDR3 bases: TGTGCCAGCAGCTTACCCGGGAATCACAATGAGCAGTTCTTC.

The chain combines TRBV7-9 with TRBJ2-1; D not certain. The CDR3 spans 13 residues. Germline CDR1 and CDR2: SEHNR and FQNEAQ (reference sequence). Trimming shortened V by 5 bases and J by 14 bases, and 19 bases separated the two germline ends. CDR3 protein: CASSQTPGWKEFF. The CDR3, as DNA: TGTGCCAGCAGCCAAACCCCCGGATGGAAGGAGTTCTTC.

This chain connects TRBV7-2 to TRBJ2-7; possibly TRBD1 for D (8 bases). The V end was cut by 5 bases, the J end by 1 base, with 21 bases between. Germline CDR1 reads SGHTA; CDR2 reads FQGNSA. The CDR3 runs to 17 residues. The CDR3 DNA reads TGTGCCAGCAGCCCATACAGGGGGGGCTTGAGTTCCTACGAGCAGTACTTC. Its protein product is CASSPYRGGLSSYEQYF.

V usage is TRBV19 and J usage is TRBJ2-6; TRBD1 agrees at 12 bases. Germline assignment: CDR1 LNHDA and CDR2 SQIVND (reference sequence). CDR3 length: 17 amino acids. V gave up 5 bases and J gave up 4 bases; unmatched junction bases: 6. CDR3 nucleotides: TGTGCCAGTAGTCGCCGGGACAGGGGGCGAGGGGCCAACGTCCTGACTTTC. Residues: CASSRRDRGRGANVLTF. Full variable domain (outside the CDR3, taken from reference TRBV19 and TRBJ2-6): DGGITQSPKYLFRKEGQNVTLSCEQNLNHDAMYWYRQDPGQGLRLIYYSQIVNDFQKGDIAEGYSVSREKKESFPLTVTSAQKNPTAFYLCASSRRDRGRGANVLTFGAGSRLTVL.

The chain recombines TRBV4-2 with TRBJ2-1, with D possibly being TRBD1 or TRBD2 (6 bases each). CDR3 length equals 14 residues. The V gene lost 0 bases and the J gene lost 10 bases, with 13 bases spanning the gap. Germline CDR1 and CDR2: LGHNA and YNFKEQ. CDR3: CASSQEGGREEQFF. CDR3 coding DNA: TGTGCCAGCAGCCAAGAAGGGGGACGGGAGGAGCAGTTCTTC.

The chain employs TRBV9 and TRBJ2-1, with 8 bases matching TRBD2. Germline V gene sequence: CDR1 SGDLS, CDR2 YYNGEE. The CDR3 has 15 amino acids. The junction had 12 bases not matched to a gene; V was cut back by 4 bases and J by 9 bases. This chain's CDR3 is CASSPRVAGLAEQFF. For the CDR3, the DNA is TGTGCCAGCAGCCCCCGGGTAGCGGGGCTTGCTGAGCAGTTCTTC. The variable domain in full, completed from reference TRBV9 and TRBJ2-1, reads DSGVTQTPKHLITATGQRVTLRCSPRSGDLSVYWYQQSLDQGLQFLIQYYNGEERAKGNILERFSAQQFPDLHSELNLSSLELGDSALYFCASSPRVAGLAEQFFGPGTRLTVL.

The rearrangement uses TRBV19 and TRBJ1-5, with no clear D. Germline V lookup: CDR1 LNHDA, CDR2 SQIVND (reference sequence). The CDR3 covers 16 residues. V shed 7 bases and J shed 6 bases, with 22 bases lying between them. CDR3 residues: CASTHGGLYASQPQHF. The CDR3 nucleotides are TGTGCCAGTACCCACGGAGGACTATATGCGAGTCAGCCCCAGCATTTT.

V is TRBV5-1 and J is TRBJ1-1; TRBD1 is a possible D gene (6 bases). Germline-derived CDR1 and CDR2 are SGHRS and YFSETQ. With 4 bases removed from V and 3 bases from J, the gap between germline ends came to 10 bases. This CDR3 region has 13 residues. In DNA form, the CDR3 reads TGCGCCAGCAGCAAAGGACAGTACACTGAAGCTTTCTTT. Protein product: CASSKGQYTEAFF.

This chain connects TRBV4-2 to TRBJ1-1; 8 bases align to TRBD1. The CDR3 extends over 16 amino acids. The J segment lost 1 base and the V segment lost 10 bases, leaving 14 bases of the junction unmatched. Per germline, CDR1 LGHNA and CDR2 YNFKEQ. The CDR3: CATTSGGKGQNTEAFF. DNA of the CDR3: TGTGCCACGACTTCAGGGGGCAAGGGTCAGAACACTGAAGCTTTCTTT.

The chain carries TRBV2 and TRBJ2-7; D is ambiguous. Germline V lookup: CDR1 SNHLY, CDR2 FYNNEI. This CDR3 is built from 11 residues. V dropped 5 bases and J dropped 4 bases, with 6 bases sitting between them. The CDR3 DNA reads as TGTGCCAGCAGTCAGGAATACGAGCAGTACTTC. It is translated as CASSQEYEQYF.

This clone was found a few times. The gene calls are TRBV5-3 and TRBJ2-3; D assignment may be TRBD1 or TRBD2 (5 bases each). TRBV5-3 is reported as an ORF; its role is uncertain. Trimming cost V 0 bases and J 8 bases, with 16 bases left between them. The CDR3 length is 15 residues. This CDR3 reads CARSLVSGPAGTQYF. DNA for the CDR3: TGTGCCAGAAGCTTGGTCTCGGGGCCTGCGGGTACGCAGTATTTT.

The rearrangement links TRBV15 to TRBJ1-1; D is uncertain. Trimming stripped 3 bases from V and 3 bases from J, with 11 bases between. CDR1 LNHNV and CDR2 YYDKDF come from the germline V gene (reference sequence). The CDR3 consists of 14 residues. CDR3 sequence reads: CATSSQREDTEAFF. For the CDR3, the DNA is TGTGCCACCAGCAGTCAAAGGGAGGACACTGAAGCTTTCTTT.

The rearrangement joins TRBV9 to TRBJ1-3, with D possibly matching TRBD1 (5 bases). In germline, CDR1 is SGDLS, CDR2 YYNGEE. Trimming removed 4 bases at V and 2 bases at J, with 16 bases between. The CDR3 is 16 amino acids. The DNA for the CDR3 is TGTGCCAGCAGCACACAACCGACAGTGGCTGGAAACACCATATATTTT. This gives the protein CASSTQPTVAGNTIYF.

CDR3 amino acids: CASSPGLAGGSTGELFF. CDR3 in DNA: TGTGCCAGCAGCCCGGGACTAGCGGGAGGGTCCACCGGGGAGCTGTTTTTT. The rearrangement uses TRBV5-4 and TRBJ2-2; 16 bases are shared with TRBD2. Germline trimming cut 4 bases from V and 4 bases from J; bases unmatched to any gene: 4. This CDR3 region has 17 residues. Germline CDR1 and CDR2: SGHNT and YYREEE (reference sequence).

This clone has a single count. This chain joins TRBV15 and TRBJ1-2, with 11 positions matching TRBD1. With V trimmed by 0 bases and J by 7 bases, 13 bases remained unmatched. Germline V gene lookup returns CDR1 LNHNV and CDR2 YYDKDF (reference sequence). This CDR3 contains 18 residues. Written as DNA, the CDR3 is TGTGCCACCAGCAGAGATCTTTTTGGGACAGGGGGATCGAGTGGCTACACCTTC. Amino acids: CATSRDLFGTGGSSGYTF.

This chain links TRBV20-1 with TRBJ1-2, with D possibly being TRBD1 (5 bases). There are 11 residues in the CDR3. The ends were cut back, 6 bases at V and 10 bases at J, with 15 bases in the middle. CDR1 and CDR2 from the germline V gene are DFQATT and SNEGSKA (reference sequence). CDR3 in amino acids: CSAEGRADYTF. The CDR3 DNA follows: TGCAGTGCCGAGGGGAGGGCAGACTACACCTTC.

This rearrangement joins TRBV27 to TRBJ1-2, with unresolved D. Germline-derived CDR1 and CDR2 are MNHEY and SMNVEV (reference sequence). The CDR3 is 15 residues long. Deletions cut 2 bases from V and 0 bases from J, with 10 bases between. Here the CDR3 DNA reads TGTGCCAGCAGTTTAAGACCTGGAGCTAACTATGGCTACACCTTC. This translates into CASSLRPGANYGYTF.

CDR3 nucleotide sequence: TGTGCCAGCAGCTACAGGGGTAGGTACGAGCAGTACTTC. It codes for CASSYRGRYEQYF. J is TRBJ2-7 and V is TRBV5-4, with 7 bases lining up with TRBD1. Germline CDR1 and CDR2: SGHNT and YYREEE (reference sequence). The junction had 4 bases not matched to a gene; V was cut back by 3 bases and J by 4 bases. This CDR3 has 13 amino acids.

This clone showed up just once. The V and J genes are TRBV10-3 and TRBJ2-2; TRBD1 might be the D (6 bases). Trimming took off 10 bases at V and 1 base at J, with 10 bases between the two ends. The germline gives CDR1 ENHRY, CDR2 SYGVKD. The CDR3 has 13 residues. In nucleotides, the CDR3 is TGTGCCAGCACGACAGGGAACACCGGGGAGCTGTTTTTT. It is translated as CASTTGNTGELFF.